This T cell receptor (beta chain) derives from a study of control samples from healthy donors and cancer patients. This clone came up once. Using immunoSEQ multiplex PCR, the repertoire was profiled, and TCRdb retains in-frame clones only, with some absent. The sample carries roughly 100,000 clones, roughly 80% recorded once. The CDR3 runs 15 residues. The V and J ends lost 6 bases and 3 bases respectively, with 18 bases between them. Germline V CDR1 and CDR2: MDHEN, SYDVKM. The V and J genes are TRBV28 and TRBJ2-7; D possibly corresponds to TRBD1 (5 bases). The sample taken for sequencing was blood. The sequence was obtained from a woman aged 45-65 years in good health. The DNA for the CDR3 is TGTGCCAGCAGCGCTCCTAAGGGGCGAAACTACGAGCAGTACTTC. The encoded protein is CASSAPKGRNYEQYF.